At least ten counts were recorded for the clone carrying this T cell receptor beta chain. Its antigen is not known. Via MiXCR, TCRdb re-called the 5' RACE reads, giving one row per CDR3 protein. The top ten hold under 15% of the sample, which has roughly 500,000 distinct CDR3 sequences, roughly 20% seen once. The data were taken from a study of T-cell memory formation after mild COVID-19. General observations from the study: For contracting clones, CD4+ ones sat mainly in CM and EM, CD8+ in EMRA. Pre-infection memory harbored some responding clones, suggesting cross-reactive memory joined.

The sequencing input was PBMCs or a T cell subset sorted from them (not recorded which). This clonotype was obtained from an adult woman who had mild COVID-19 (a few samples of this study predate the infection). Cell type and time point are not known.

The CDR3 DNA sequence: TGTGCCAGCAGTTACCGGCCTAGCGGGGGACAATACTACGAGCAGTACTTC. The encoded protein is CASSYRPSGGQYYEQYF. This chain uses TRBV6-5 with TRBJ2-7, with TRBD2 matching over 10 bases. Germline-derived CDR1 and CDR2 are MNHEY and SVGAGI. This CDR3 is 17 amino acids long. J gave up 3 bases and V 2 bases, and 10 bases lay outside the gene matches.